This T cell receptor beta chain was observed in a study of OX40 agonist ivuxolimab in advanced cancers. Overall study results and limits: At 0.1 to 3.0 mg/kg and by week 6, CD4+ and CD8+ T cells in the blood had expanded clonally. Several nonresponders also turned out to have low normalized T-cell clonal expansion.

The V end was cut by 0 bases, the J end by 12 bases, with 18 bases between. The length of the CDR3 is 14 residues. Germline CDR1 is SGHDN and CDR2 is FVKESK. As concerns this clone: Its antigen is as yet unknown.

The table came from immunoSEQ multiplex PCR; TCRdb's copy has only in-frame clones and leaves some out. Counted here are 60,000 or so clones, approximately 85% occurring once; the ten biggest clones make up 4% to 6%. The sequence derives from an adult with an advanced solid tumor such as melanoma, head and neck, liver or kidney cancer. This rearrangement joins TRBV14 to TRBJ2-7; D not resolved. The specimen comprised CD4+ or CD8+ T cells sorted from blood, sampled in a trial of the OX40 agonist ivuxolimab. CDR3 region: CASSQDQRYGEVYF. CDR3 sequence (DNA): TGTGCCAGCAGCCAAGATCAGCGATACGGCGAGGTGTACTTC.